This T cell receptor beta chain was recorded in a study of blood T cell repertoires in COVID-19. The germline CDR1 and CDR2 sequences are SGHRS and YFSETQ. This CDR3 region has 16 residues. Trimming removed 0 bases at V and 0 bases at J, with 10 bases between. The protocol was immunoSEQ multiplex PCR, while the TCRdb copy is restricted to in-frame clones and leaves out a portion. Of 150,000 to 200,000 clones in the sample, about nine tenths were seen once. Material: peripheral blood. The J gene is TRBJ2-1, the V gene TRBV5-1; no firm D call. The clonotype originates from a man aged 30 to 45 with COVID-19, enrolled during active disease. CDR3 in amino acids: CASSLDRPSSYNEQFF. The CDR3 nucleotides are TGCGCCAGCAGCTTGGATCGCCCGAGCTCCTACAATGAGCAGTTCTTC.